The present T cell receptor beta chain was sequenced within a study of shared clonotypes between healthy human individuals. The data were produced by immunoSEQ multiplex PCR, yet TCRdb's version contains in-frame clones alone and is incomplete. This table has approximately 500,000 clones, about four fifths appearing once. This CDR3 is built from 16 residues. V shed 5 bases and J 4 bases; nucleotides not matched to a gene: 9. Germline CDR1 reads MDHEN; CDR2 reads SYDVKM. What was sequenced was PBMCs. The chain has TRBV28 and TRBJ1-2, with 11 positions matching TRBD1. This receptor was identified in a middle-aged woman in good health. Some clones in this sample may be carry-over from other donors' samples. CDR3 nucleotides: TGTGCCAGCAGTCTCGTCTCGGGACAGGGGGGCTATGGCTACACCTTC. It yields the protein CASSLVSGQGGYGYTF.